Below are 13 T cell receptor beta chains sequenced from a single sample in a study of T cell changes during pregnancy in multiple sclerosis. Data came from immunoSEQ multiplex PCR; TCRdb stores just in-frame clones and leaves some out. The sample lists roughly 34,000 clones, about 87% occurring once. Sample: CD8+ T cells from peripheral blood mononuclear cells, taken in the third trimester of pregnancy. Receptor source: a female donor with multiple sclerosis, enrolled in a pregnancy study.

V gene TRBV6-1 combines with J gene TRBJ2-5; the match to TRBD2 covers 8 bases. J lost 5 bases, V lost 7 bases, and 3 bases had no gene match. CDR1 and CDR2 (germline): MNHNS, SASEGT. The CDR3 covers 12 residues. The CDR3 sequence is CASIAGWETQYF. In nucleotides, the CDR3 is TGTGCCAGCATAGCGGGGTGGGAGACCCAGTACTTC.

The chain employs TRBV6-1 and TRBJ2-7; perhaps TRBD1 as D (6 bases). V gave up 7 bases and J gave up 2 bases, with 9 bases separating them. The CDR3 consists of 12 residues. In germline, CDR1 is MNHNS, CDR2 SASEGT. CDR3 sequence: CASKGQPYEQYF. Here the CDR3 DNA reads TGTGCCAGCAAAGGACAGCCCTACGAGCAGTACTTC.

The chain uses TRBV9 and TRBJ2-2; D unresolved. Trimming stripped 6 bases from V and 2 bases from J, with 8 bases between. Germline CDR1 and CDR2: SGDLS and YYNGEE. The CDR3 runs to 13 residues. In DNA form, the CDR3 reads TGTGCCAGCACCCCCCCAAACACCGGGGAGCTGTTTTTT. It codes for CASTPPNTGELFF.

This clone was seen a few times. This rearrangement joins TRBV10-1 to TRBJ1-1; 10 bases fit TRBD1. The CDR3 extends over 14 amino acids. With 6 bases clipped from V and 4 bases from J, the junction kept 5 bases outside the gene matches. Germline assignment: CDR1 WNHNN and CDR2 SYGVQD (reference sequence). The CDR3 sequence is CASRRQGASTEAFF. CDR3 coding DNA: TGCGCCAGCAGAAGACAGGGGGCGAGCACTGAAGCTTTCTTT.

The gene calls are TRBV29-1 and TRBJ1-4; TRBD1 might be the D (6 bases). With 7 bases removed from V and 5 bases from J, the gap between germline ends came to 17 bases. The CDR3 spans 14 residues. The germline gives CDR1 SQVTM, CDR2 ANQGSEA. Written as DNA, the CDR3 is TGCAGCGCCGAACAGGGACCTGGGAATGAAAAACTGTTTTTT. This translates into CSAEQGPGNEKLFF.

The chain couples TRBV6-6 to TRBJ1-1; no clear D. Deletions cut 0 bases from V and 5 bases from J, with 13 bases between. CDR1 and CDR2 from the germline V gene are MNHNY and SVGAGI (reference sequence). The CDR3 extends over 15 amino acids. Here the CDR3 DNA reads TGTGCCAGCAGTTACTCGACGTACGTGGAGACTGAAGCTTTCTTT. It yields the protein CASSYSTYVETEAFF.

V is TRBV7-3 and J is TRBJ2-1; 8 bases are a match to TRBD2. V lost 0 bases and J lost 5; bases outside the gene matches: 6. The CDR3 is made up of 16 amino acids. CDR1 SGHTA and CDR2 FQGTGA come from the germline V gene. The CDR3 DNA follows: TGTGCCAGCAGCTTAACCCCGGGGGGGCATCACAATGAGCAGTTCTTC. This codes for CASSLTPGGHHNEQFF.

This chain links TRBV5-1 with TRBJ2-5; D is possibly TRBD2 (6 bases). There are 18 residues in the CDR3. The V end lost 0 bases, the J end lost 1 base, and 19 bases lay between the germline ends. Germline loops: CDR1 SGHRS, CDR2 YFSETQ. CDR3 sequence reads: CASSLEVRGALGQETQYF. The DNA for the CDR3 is TGCGCCAGCAGCTTGGAAGTGCGCGGGGCACTCGGCCAAGAGACCCAGTACTTC.

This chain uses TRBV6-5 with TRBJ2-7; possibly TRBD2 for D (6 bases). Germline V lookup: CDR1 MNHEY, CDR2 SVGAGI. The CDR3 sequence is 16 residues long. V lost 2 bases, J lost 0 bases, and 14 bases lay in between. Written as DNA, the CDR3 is TGTGCCAGCAGTTACGGGGCTAGCGAGGGCTCCTACGAGCAGTACTTC. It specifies CASSYGASEGSYEQYF.

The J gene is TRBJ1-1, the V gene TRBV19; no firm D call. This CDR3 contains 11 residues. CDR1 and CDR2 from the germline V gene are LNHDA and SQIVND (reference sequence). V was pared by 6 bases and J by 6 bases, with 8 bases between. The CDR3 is CASSGFPEAFF. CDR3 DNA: TGTGCCAGTAGCGGTTTCCCTGAAGCTTTCTTT.

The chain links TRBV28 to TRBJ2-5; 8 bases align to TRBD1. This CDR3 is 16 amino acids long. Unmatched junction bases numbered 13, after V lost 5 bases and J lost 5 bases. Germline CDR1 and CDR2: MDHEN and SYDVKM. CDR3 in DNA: TGTGCCAGCAGTCCTGGACAGGGCCTCCTCCACGAGACCCAGTACTTC. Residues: CASSPGQGLLHETQYF.

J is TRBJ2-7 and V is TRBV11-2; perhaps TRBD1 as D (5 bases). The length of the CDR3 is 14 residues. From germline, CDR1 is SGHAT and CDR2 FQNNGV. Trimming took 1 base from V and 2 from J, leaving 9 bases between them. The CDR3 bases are TGTGCCAGCAGCTTAGGGGTAGGGGCCTACGAGCAGTACTTC. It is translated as CASSLGVGAYEQYF.

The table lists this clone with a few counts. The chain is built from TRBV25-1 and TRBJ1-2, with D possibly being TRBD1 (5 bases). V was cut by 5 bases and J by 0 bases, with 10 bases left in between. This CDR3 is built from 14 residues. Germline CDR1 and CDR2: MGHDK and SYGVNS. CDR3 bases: TGTGCCAGCAGTTTCGGGGGATCTAACTATGGCTACACCTTC. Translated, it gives CASSFGGSNYGYTF.